One and the same sample provided the 4 T cell receptor beta chains below, sequenced in a study of human versus mouse CDR3 diversity and MHC coevolution. This table comes from immunoSEQ multiplex PCR, and its TCRdb copy is limited to in-frame clones, with some not included. The sample consists of approximately 81,000 clones, about 94% of them appearing once. The source material was naive CD4+ T cells from blood. Subset described: CD45RO-negative CD62L-positive naive CD4 T cells. These receptors all come from a person aged 30-69 years in good health.

This clone has only one observation. V is TRBV30 and J is TRBJ1-1; 7 nucleotides align to TRBD1. The CDR3 totals 14 residues. Germline-derived CDR1 and CDR2 are GTSNPN and SVGIG (reference sequence). After removal of 3 bases from V and 1 base from J, the junction contained 5 bases not matched to a gene. Here the CDR3 reads CAWREGGWNTEAFF. In DNA form, the CDR3 reads TGTGCCTGGAGAGAAGGGGGCTGGAACACTGAAGCTTTCTTT.

Remarks on this clone: The sample holds other DNA sequences that translate to the same CDR3. The genes are TRBV7-2 and TRBJ1-1, with 8 bases aligning to TRBD1. With 1 base clipped from V and 2 bases from J, the junction kept 3 bases outside the gene matches. CDR1 and CDR2 from the germline V gene are SGHTA and FQGNSA. This CDR3 is built from 15 residues. The CDR3 DNA sequence: TGTGCCAGCAGCTTAGGGGACAGGAGAAACACTGAAGCTTTCTTT. Encoded protein: CASSLGDRRNTEAFF.

The V and J genes are TRBV28 and TRBJ2-1; D perhaps matches TRBD2 (6 bases). V was clipped by 4 bases and J by 12 bases, with 19 bases between them. Per germline, CDR1 MDHEN and CDR2 SYDVKM. This CDR3 spans 14 amino acids. This CDR3 is CASSSSLGGGRQFF. CDR3 bases: TGTGCCAGCAGTTCTTCTCTTGGGGGAGGACGGCAGTTCTTC.

The chain joins TRBV7-9 to TRBJ2-7; 7 bases are a match to TRBD1. Germline loops: CDR1 SEHNR, CDR2 FQNEAQ (reference sequence). The CDR3 covers 13 residues. V trimming: 1 base; J trimming: 9 bases; junction bases outside the gene matches: 6. CDR3 nucleotide sequence: TGTGCCAGCAGCTTAGGAGACAGGGCGACGCAGTACTTC. As protein: CASSLGDRATQYF.